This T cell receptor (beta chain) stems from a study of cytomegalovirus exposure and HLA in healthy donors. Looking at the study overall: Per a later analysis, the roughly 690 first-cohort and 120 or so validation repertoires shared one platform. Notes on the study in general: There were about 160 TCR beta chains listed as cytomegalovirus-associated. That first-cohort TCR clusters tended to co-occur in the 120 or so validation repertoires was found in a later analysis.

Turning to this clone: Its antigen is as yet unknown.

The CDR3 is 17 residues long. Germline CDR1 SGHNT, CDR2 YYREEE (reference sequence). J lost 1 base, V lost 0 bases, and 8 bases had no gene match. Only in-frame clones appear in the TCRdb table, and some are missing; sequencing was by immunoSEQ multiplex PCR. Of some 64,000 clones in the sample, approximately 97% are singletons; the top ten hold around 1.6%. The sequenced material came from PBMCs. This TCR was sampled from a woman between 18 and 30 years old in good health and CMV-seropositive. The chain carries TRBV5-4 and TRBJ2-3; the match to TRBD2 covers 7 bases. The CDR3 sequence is CASSLGIGLVGTDTQYF. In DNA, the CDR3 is TGTGCCAGCAGCTTGGGTATTGGACTAGTGGGCACAGATACGCAGTATTTT.